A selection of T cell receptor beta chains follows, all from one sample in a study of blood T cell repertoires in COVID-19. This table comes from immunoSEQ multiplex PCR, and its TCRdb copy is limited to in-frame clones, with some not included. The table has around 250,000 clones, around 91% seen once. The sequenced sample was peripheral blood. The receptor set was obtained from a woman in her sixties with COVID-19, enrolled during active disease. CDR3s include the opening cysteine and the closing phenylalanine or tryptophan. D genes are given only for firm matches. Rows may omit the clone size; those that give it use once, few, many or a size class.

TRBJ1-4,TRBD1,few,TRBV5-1,CASSPRQGGGYEKLFF,TGCGCCAGCAGCCCCCGACAGGGTGGGGGATACGAAAAACTGTTTTTT
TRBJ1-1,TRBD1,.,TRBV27,CASSLTRTGMNTEAFF,TGTGCCAGCAGTTTAACCCGGACAGGAATGAACACTGAAGCTTTCTTT
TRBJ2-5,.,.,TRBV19,CATTGDDQTQYF,TGTGCCACCACGGGGGACGATCAGACCCAGTACTTC
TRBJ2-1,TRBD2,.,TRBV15,CATSSRLAGYNEQFF,TGTGCCACCAGCAGTAGACTAGCGGGGTACAATGAGCAGTTCTTC
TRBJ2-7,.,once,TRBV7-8,CASSRPETYEQYF,TGTGCCAGCAGCCGCCCCGAGACCTACGAGCAGTACTTC
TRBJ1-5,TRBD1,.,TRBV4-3,CASSQETGNQPQHF,TGCGCCAGCAGCCAAGAGACAGGGAATCAGCCCCAGCATTTT
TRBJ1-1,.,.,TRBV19,CASSITRDTEAFF,TGTGCCAGTAGTATTACGAGGGACACTGAAGCTTTCTTT
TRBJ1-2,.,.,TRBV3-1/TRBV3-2,CASSQDSAGVDGYTF,TGTGCCAGCAGCCAAGATTCGGCAGGGGTGGATGGCTACACCTTC
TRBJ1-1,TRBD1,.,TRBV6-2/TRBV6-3,CASSPYDRDTEAFF,TGTGCCAGCAGTCCGTACGACAGGGACACTGAAGCTTTCTTT
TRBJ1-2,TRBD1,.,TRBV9,CASSVGTANYGYTF,TGTGCCAGCAGCGTTGGGACAGCGAACTATGGCTACACCTTC
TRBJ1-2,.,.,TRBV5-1,CASSLEIPGEDYGYTF,TGCGCCAGCAGCTTGGAAATTCCGGGGGAGGACTATGGCTACACCTTC
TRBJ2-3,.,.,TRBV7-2,CASSLRSSTDTQYF,TGTGCCAGCAGCTTACGTTCTAGCACAGATACGCAGTATTTT
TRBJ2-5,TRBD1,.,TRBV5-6,CASSLEQGAKTQYF,TGTGCCAGCAGCTTGGAACAGGGGGCGAAGACCCAGTACTTC
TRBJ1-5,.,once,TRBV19,CASRGLSNQPQHF,TGTGCCAGTAGAGGACTGAGCAATCAGCCCCAGCATTTT
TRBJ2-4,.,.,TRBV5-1,CASSGPGAKNIQYF,TGCGCCAGCAGCGGCCCTGGAGCCAAAAACATTCAGTACTTC
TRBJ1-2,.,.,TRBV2,CASSDSDRTFNYGYTF,TGTGCCAGCAGTGATTCAGATCGGACTTTTAACTATGGCTACACCTTC
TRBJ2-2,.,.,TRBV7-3,CASSRGLNTGELFF,TGTGCCAGCAGTCGTGGGCTGAACACCGGGGAGCTGTTTTTT
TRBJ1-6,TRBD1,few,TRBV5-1,CASSDRGDSPLHF,TGCGCCAGCAGCGACAGGGGGGATTCACCCCTCCACTTT
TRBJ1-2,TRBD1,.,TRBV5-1,CASSALGQGSSTLPGHGYTF,TGCGCCAGCAGCGCCCTGGGACAGGGTTCCTCCACTCTCCCGGGGCATGGCTACACCTTC
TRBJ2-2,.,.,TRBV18,CASSLDRDTGELFF,TGTGCCAGCTCTCTTGACAGAGACACCGGGGAGCTGTTTTTT
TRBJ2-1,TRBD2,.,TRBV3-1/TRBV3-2,CASSLAGGGNEQFF,TGTGCCAGCAGCTTAGCGGGGGGCGGCAATGAGCAGTTCTTC
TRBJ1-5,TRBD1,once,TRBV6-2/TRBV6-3,CASSHLDRDWASNQPQHF,TGTGCCAGCAGTCACCTTGACAGGGATTGGGCTAGCAATCAGCCCCAGCATTTT
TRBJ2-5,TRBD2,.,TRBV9,CASSLAGRYQETQYF,TGTGCCAGCAGTTTAGCGGGGAGGTACCAAGAGACCCAGTACTTC
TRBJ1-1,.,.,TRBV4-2,CASSQGTVNTEAFF,TGTGCCAGCAGCCAAGGAACAGTGAACACTGAAGCTTTCTTT
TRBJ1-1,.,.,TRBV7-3,CASSLRGANTEAFF,TGTGCCAGCAGCTTACGGGGGGCTAACACTGAAGCTTTCTTT
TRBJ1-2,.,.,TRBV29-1,CSVRGSLYGYTF,TGCAGCGTTCGAGGCAGCTTATATGGCTACACCTTC
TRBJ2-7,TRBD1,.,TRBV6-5,CASRTRGEQYF,TGTGCCAGCAGAACCAGGGGGGAGCAGTACTTC
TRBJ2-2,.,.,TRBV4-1,CASSPSGPGELFF,TGCGCCAGCAGCCCGAGCGGGCCTGGGGAGCTGTTTTTT
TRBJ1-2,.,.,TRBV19,CASSIGSLTHNYGYTF,TGTGCCAGTAGTATCGGTTCCCTAACCCACAACTATGGCTACACCTTC
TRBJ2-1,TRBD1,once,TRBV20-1,CSASPGQGNNEQFF,TGCAGTGCTAGTCCGGGACAGGGAAACAATGAGCAGTTCTTC
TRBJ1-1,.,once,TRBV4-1,CASSHSAGVITEAFF,TGCGCCAGCAGCCATTCAGCAGGGGTGATAACTGAAGCTTTCTTT
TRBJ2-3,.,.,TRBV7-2,CASSLVAENTDTQYF,TGTGCCAGCAGCTTAGTAGCAGAAAACACAGATACGCAGTATTTT
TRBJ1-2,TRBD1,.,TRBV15,CATSSDRQGYGYTF,TGTGCCACCAGCAGTGACCGACAGGGCTATGGCTACACCTTC
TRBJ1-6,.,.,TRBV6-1,CASSEATGLTTYNSPLHF,TGTGCCAGCAGTGAAGCGACAGGACTGACCACCTATAATTCACCCCTCCACTTT
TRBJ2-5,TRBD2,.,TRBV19,CASSIALRLAGGPETQYF,TGTGCCAGTAGTATAGCTTTGAGACTAGCGGGGGGACCAGAGACCCAGTACTTC
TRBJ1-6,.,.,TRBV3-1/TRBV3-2,CASSQRGASGPLHF,TGTGCCAGCAGCCAGCGGGGGGCGAGCGGGCCCCTCCACTTT
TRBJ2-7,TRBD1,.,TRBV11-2,CASSGGTGPNEQYF,TGTGCCAGCAGCGGCGGGACAGGGCCTAACGAGCAGTACTTC
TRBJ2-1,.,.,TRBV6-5,CASTQNGRVGNEQFF,TGTGCCAGCACTCAAAATGGGAGAGTCGGCAATGAGCAGTTCTTC
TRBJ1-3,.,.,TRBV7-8,CASTLATGGATIYF,TGTGCCAGCACATTAGCAACGGGAGGCGCCACCATATATTTT
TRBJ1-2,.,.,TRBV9,CASSAKQGLGDYGYTF,TGTGCCAGCAGCGCAAAACAGGGCCTGGGGGACTATGGCTACACCTTC
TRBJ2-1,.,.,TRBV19,CASRRSFTGRVNNEQFF,TGTGCCAGTAGGAGGAGCTTCACAGGGAGAGTAAACAATGAGCAGTTCTTC
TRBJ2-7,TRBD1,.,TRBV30,CAWTKDRVTYYEQYF,TGTGCCTGGACTAAGGACAGGGTTACCTACTACGAGCAGTACTTC
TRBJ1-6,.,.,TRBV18,CASSPSGTFDSPLHF,TGTGCCAGCTCACCATCCGGGACTTTTGATTCACCCCTCCACTTT
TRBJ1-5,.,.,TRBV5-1,CASSLTGSSNQPQHF,TGCGCCAGCAGCTTGACTGGGAGCAGCAATCAGCCCCAGCATTTT
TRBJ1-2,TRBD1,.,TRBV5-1,CASSPDRGYGYTF,TGCGCCAGCAGCCCCGACAGGGGCTATGGCTACACCTTC
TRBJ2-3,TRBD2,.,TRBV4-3,CASSQGLLAGGRADTQYF,TGCGCCAGCAGCCAAGGACTTCTAGCGGGGGGCCGGGCAGATACGCAGTATTTT
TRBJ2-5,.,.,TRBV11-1,CASSLEQETQYF,TGTGCCAGCAGCTTGGAGCAAGAGACCCAGTACTTC
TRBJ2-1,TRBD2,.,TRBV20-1,CSASWTSSSSYNEQFF,TGCAGTGCTAGTTGGACTAGCTCGAGCTCCTACAATGAGCAGTTCTTC
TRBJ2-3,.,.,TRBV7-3,CASSPTTLPDTQYF,TGTGCCAGCAGCCCCACTACTCTACCCGATACGCAGTATTTT
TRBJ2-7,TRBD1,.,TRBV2,CASKLGQGPYEQYF,TGTGCCAGCAAACTGGGACAGGGACCCTACGAGCAGTACTTC
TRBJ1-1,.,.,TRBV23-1,CASRLYRANTEAFF,TGCGCCAGCAGACTTTACAGGGCGAACACTGAAGCTTTCTTT
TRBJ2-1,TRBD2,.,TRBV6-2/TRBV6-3,CASRYPTSGGPSSYNEQFF,TGTGCCAGCAGATACCCGACTAGCGGGGGGCCGAGCTCCTACAATGAGCAGTTCTTC
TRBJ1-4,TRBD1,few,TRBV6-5,CASSLDGQGYEKLFF,TGTGCCAGCAGCCTTGACGGACAGGGGTATGAAAAACTGTTTTTT
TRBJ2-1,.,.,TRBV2,CASSEWGLRFF,TGTGCCAGCAGTGAATGGGGGCTCCGGTTCTTC
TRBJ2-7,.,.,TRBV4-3,CASSQLMTGYEQYF,TGCGCCAGCAGCCAGTTGATGACAGGATACGAGCAGTACTTC